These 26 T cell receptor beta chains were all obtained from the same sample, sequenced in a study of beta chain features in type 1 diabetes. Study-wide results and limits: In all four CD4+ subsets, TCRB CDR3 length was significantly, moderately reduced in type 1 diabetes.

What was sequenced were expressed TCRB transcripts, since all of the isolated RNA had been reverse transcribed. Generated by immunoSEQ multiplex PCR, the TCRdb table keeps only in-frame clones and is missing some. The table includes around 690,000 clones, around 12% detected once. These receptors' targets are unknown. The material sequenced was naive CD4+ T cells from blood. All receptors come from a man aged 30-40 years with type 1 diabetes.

The CDR3 DNA reads TGTGCCAGCAACGGCCAGAGGGGGTACGAGCAGTACTTC. Residues: CASNGQRGYEQYF. V is TRBV11-2 and J is TRBJ2-7; maybe TRBD1 (6 bases). There are 13 residues in the CDR3. The germline V gene encodes CDR1 SGHAT and CDR2 FQNNGV. V lost 7 bases to trimming and J lost 4 bases, with 14 bases between them.

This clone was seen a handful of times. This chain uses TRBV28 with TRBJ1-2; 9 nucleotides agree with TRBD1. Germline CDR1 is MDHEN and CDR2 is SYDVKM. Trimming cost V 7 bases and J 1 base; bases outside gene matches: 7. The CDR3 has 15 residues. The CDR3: CASNPGTGFNYGYTF. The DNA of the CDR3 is TGTGCCAGCAACCCCGGGACAGGGTTTAACTATGGCTACACCTTC.

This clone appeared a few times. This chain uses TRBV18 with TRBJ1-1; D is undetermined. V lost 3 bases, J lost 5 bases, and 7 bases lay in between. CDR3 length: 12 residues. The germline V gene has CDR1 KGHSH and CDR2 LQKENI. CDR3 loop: CASSPRETEAFF. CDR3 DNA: TGTGCCAGCTCACCGAGGGAAACTGAAGCTTTCTTT.

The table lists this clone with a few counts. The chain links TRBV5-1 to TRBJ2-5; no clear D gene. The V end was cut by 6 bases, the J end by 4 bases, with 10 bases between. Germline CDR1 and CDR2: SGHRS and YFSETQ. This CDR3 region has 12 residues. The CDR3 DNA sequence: TGCGCCAGCACCGACTCCACAGAGACCCAGTACTTC. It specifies CASTDSTETQYF.

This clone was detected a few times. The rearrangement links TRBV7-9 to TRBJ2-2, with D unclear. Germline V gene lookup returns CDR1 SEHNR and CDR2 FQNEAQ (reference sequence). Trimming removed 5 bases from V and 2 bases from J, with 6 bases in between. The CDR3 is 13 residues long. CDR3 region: CASSQANTGELFF. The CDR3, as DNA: TGTGCCAGCAGCCAGGCAAACACCGGGGAGCTGTTTTTT.

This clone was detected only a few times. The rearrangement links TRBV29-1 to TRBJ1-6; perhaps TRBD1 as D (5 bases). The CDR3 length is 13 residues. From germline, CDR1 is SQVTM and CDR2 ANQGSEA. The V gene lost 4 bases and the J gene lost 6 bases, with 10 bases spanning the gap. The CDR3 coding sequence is TGCAGCGTTGGGGGGGGTGGTAATTCACCCCTCCACTTT. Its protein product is CSVGGGGNSPLHF.

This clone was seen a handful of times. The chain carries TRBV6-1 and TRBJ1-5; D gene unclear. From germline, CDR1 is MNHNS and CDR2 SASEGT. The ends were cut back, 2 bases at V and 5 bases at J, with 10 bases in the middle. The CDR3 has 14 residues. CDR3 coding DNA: TGTGCCAGCAGTGAACGGCGGAGGGATCAGCCCCAGCATTTT. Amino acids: CASSERRRDQPQHF.

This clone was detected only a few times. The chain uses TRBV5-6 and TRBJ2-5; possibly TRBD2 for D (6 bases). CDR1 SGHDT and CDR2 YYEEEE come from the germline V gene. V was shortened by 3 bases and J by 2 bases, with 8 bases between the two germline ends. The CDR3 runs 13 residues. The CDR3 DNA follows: TGTGCCAGCAGCTGGGACTTGCAAGAGACCCAGTACTTC. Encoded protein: CASSWDLQETQYF.

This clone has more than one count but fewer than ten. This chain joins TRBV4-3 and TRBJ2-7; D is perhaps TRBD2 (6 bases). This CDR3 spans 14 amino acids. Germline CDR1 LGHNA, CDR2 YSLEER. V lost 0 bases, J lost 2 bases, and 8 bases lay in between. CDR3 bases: TGCGCCAGCAGCCAAGAGGGCGGGGCCTACGAGCAGTACTTC. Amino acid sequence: CASSQEGGAYEQYF.

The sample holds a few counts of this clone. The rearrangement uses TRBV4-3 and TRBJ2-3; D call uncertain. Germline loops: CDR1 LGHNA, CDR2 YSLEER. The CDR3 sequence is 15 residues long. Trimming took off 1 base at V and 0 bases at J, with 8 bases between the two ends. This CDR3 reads CASSQGKVSTDTQYF. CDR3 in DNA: TGCGCCAGCAGCCAAGGGAAGGTTAGCACAGATACGCAGTATTTT.

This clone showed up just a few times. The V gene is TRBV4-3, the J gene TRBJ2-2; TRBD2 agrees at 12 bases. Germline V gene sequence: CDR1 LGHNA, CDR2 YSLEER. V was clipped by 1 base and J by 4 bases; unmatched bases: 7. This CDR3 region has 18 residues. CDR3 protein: CASSQAVTSGGFTGELFF. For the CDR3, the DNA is TGCGCCAGCAGCCAAGCCGTGACTAGCGGGGGTTTCACCGGGGAGCTGTTTTTT.

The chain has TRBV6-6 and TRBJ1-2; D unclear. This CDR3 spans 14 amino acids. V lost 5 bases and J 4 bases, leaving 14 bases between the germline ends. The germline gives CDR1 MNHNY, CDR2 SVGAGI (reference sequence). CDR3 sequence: CASSSHKESYGYTF. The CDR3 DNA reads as TGTGCCAGCAGTAGTCATAAAGAATCCTATGGCTACACCTTC.

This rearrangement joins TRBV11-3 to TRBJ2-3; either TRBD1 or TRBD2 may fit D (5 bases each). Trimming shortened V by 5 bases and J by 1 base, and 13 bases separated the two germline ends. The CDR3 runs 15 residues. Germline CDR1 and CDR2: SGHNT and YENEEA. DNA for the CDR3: TGTGCCAGCAGCCGCCCGGGACGGGGCACAGATACGCAGTATTTT. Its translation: CASSRPGRGTDTQYF.

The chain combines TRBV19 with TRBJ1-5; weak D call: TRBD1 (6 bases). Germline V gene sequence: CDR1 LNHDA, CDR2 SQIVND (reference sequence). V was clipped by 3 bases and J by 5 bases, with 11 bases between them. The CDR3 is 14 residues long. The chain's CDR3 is CASSIWAGDQPQHF. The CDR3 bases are TGTGCCAGTAGTATTTGGGCAGGGGATCAGCCCCAGCATTTT.

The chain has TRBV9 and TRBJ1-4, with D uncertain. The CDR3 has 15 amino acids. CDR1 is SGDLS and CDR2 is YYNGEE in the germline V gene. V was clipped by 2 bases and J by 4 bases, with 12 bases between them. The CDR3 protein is CASSVGLNFNEKLFF. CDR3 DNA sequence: TGTGCCAGCAGCGTCGGACTGAATTTTAATGAAAAACTGTTTTTT.

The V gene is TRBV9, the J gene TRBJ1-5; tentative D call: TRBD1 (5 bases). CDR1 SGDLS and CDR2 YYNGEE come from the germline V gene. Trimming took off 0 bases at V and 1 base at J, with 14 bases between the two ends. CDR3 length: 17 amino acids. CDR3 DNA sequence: TGTGCCAGCAGCGTAGCTACCCAGGGAGGAAGCAATCAGCCCCAGCATTTT. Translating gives CASSVATQGGSNQPQHF.

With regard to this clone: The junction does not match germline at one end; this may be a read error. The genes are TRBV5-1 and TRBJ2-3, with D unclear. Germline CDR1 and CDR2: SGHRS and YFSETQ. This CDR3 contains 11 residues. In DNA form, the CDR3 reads TGCGCCAGCACCTTGGAGGATACGCAGTATTTT. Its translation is CASTLEDTQYF.

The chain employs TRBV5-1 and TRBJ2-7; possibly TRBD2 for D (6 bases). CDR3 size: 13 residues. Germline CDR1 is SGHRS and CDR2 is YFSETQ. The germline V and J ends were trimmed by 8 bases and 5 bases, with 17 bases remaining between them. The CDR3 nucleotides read TGCGCCAGTTCCGGGGGTCGGAGGGACGAGCAGTACTTC. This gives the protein CASSGGRRDEQYF.

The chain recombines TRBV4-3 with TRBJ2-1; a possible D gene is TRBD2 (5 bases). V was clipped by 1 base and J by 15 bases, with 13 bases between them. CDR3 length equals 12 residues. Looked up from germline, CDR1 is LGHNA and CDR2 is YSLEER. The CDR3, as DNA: TGCGCCAGCAGCCAAGTTAGAGGGCCGCCGTTCTTC. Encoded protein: CASSQVRGPPFF.

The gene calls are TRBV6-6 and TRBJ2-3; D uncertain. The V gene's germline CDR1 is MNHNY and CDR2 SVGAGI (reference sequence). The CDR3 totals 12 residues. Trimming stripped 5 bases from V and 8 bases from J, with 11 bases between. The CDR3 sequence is CASSPTLGTQYF. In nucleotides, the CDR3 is TGTGCCAGCAGTCCTACCCTGGGTACGCAGTATTTT.

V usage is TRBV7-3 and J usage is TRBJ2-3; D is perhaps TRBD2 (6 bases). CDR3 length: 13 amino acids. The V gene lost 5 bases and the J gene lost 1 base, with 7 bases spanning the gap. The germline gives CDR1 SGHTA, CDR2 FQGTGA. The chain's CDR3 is CASSGGGTDTQYF. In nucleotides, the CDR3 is TGTGCCAGCAGCGGCGGGGGCACAGATACGCAGTATTTT.

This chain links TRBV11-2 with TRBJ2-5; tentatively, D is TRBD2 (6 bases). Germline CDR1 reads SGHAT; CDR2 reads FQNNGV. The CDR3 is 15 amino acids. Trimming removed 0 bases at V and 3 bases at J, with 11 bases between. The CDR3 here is CASSLDLRGEETQYF. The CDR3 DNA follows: TGTGCCAGCAGCTTAGATTTGCGGGGCGAAGAGACCCAGTACTTC. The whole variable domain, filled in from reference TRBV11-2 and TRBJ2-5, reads EAGVAQSPRYKIIEKRQSVAFWCNPISGHATLYWYQQILGQGPKLLIQFQNNGVVDDSQLPKDRFSAERLKGVDSTLKIQPAKLEDSAVYLCASSLDLRGEETQYFGPGTRLLVL.

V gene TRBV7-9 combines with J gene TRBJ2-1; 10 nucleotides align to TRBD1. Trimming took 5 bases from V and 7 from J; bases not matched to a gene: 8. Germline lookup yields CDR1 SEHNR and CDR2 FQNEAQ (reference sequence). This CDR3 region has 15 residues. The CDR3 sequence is CASSPGQGVGNEQFF. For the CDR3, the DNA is TGTGCCAGCAGCCCCGGACAGGGGGTCGGTAATGAGCAGTTCTTC.

The CDR3 reads CASSSLTGISYEQYF. Written as DNA, the CDR3 is TGCGCCAGCAGCTCGTTGACAGGCATCTCCTACGAGCAGTACTTC. The J gene is TRBJ2-7, the V gene TRBV5-1; weak D call: TRBD1 (6 bases). Germline V CDR1 and CDR2: SGHRS, YFSETQ. This CDR3 region has 15 residues. V lost 3 bases and J lost 0, with 13 bases in between.

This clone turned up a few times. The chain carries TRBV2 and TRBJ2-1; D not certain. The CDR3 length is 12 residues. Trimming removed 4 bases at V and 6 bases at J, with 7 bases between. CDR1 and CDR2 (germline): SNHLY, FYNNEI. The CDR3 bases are TGTGCCAGCAGTGCCTCCCCCAATGAGCAGTTCTTC. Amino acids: CASSASPNEQFF.

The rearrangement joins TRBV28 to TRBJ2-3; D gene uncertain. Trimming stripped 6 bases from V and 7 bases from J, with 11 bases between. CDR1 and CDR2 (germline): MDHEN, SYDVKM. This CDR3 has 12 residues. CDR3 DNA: TGTGCCAGCAGCCTAGTGCAAAATACGCAGTATTTT. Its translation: CASSLVQNTQYF.